The 23 T cell receptor beta chains below were found in one sample sequenced in a study of type 1 regulatory T cells. These receptors' antigens are unknown. TCRdb reprocessed the reads with MiXCR, giving one entry per CDR3 protein. Here the sample spans about 59,000 distinct CDR3 sequences, approximately 60% being singletons. Sequencing was done on a sample of cultured non-Tr1 T cells, either the whole culture or a sorted T cell fraction (not recorded which). The receptors stem from a human donor in good health.

This clonotype was observed a single time. The chain has TRBV3-1 and TRBJ1-5, with D tentatively TRBD1 (6 bases). Germline V CDR1 and CDR2: LGHDT, YNNKEL (reference sequence). The CDR3 has 16 amino acids. The ends were cut back, 1 base at V and 5 bases at J, with 15 bases in the middle. CDR3 coding DNA: TGTGCCAGCAGCCAAGCCGGGACAAGGGGGGATCAGCCCCAGCATTTT. This gives the protein CASSQAGTRGDQPQHF. Full variable domain (rest looked up from reference TRBV3-1 and TRBJ1-5): DTAVSQTPKYLVTQMGNDKSIKCEQNLGHDTMYWYKQDSKKFLKIMFSYNNKELIINETVPNRFSPKSPDKAHLNLHINSLELGDSAVYFCASSQAGTRGDQPQHFGDGTRLSIL.

The chain employs TRBV7-2 and TRBJ2-3, with 10 bases matching TRBD2. This CDR3 contains 18 residues. Trimming cost V 4 bases and J 8 bases; bases outside gene matches: 18. Germline V CDR1 and CDR2: SGHTA, FQGNSA. The CDR3 loop reads CASSSATFFLAGEGTQYF. CDR3 sequence (DNA): TGTGCCAGCAGCTCCGCCACTTTTTTTCTAGCGGGAGAGGGTACGCAGTATTTT.

This clonotype occurred a few times. V gene TRBV5-1 combines with J gene TRBJ2-3; 11 bases are a match to TRBD1. From germline, CDR1 is SGHRS and CDR2 YFSETQ. The J segment lost 3 bases and the V segment lost 0 bases, leaving 9 bases of the junction unmatched. The CDR3 spans 18 residues. CDR3 region: CASSLARTGGVRTDTQYF. CDR3 bases: TGCGCCAGCAGCTTGGCAAGGACAGGGGGCGTTCGAACAGATACGCAGTATTTT.

The gene calls are TRBV20-1 and TRBJ1-1; D might be TRBD1 (6 bases). The CDR3 covers 14 residues. Germline V gene sequence: CDR1 DFQATT, CDR2 SNEGSKA (reference sequence). The V gene lost 3 bases and the J gene lost 7 bases, with 18 bases spanning the gap. The CDR3 loop reads CSASRTGTSDEAFF. In DNA form, the CDR3 reads TGCAGTGCTAGTAGAACAGGGACGTCAGATGAAGCTTTCTTT.

This clonotype was counted between two and nine times. The rearrangement links TRBV7-2 to TRBJ2-7; D is possibly TRBD2 (6 bases). CDR1 is SGHTA, CDR2 FQGNSA, per germline. This CDR3 contains 15 residues. V dropped 5 bases and J dropped 1 base, with 15 bases sitting between them. CDR3 DNA sequence: TGTGCCAGCAGCCCGGGCGGGACTCAATCCTACGAGCAGTACTTC. Amino acids: CASSPGGTQSYEQYF.

This chain uses TRBV7-8 with TRBJ1-1; D may be TRBD1 (5 bases). CDR1 and CDR2 (germline): SGHVS, FQNEAQ. The ends were cut back, 5 bases at V and 1 base at J, with 14 bases in the middle. The CDR3 is made up of 15 amino acids. The CDR3 bases are TGTGCCAGCAGCCCCCTTTCGGGGCAGAACACTGAAGCTTTCTTT. The encoded protein is CASSPLSGQNTEAFF.

The chain combines TRBV18 with TRBJ2-7; D may be TRBD2 (6 bases). Trimming removed 3 bases at V and 10 bases at J, with 13 bases between. The CDR3 loop spans 12 amino acids. The germline gives CDR1 KGHSH, CDR2 LQKENI. Here the CDR3 reads CASSPSLAEQYF. The CDR3, as DNA: TGTGCCAGCTCACCGTCCTTAGCGGAACAGTACTTC.

The chain recombines TRBV24-1 with TRBJ1-2; D is undetermined. Germline lookup yields CDR1 KGHDR and CDR2 SFDVKD. The CDR3 is made up of 11 amino acids. Trimming stripped 4 bases from V and 8 bases from J, with 7 bases between. This CDR3 is CATSERDGYTF. CDR3 coding DNA: TGTGCCACCAGTGAACGTGACGGCTACACCTTC.

This clonotype came up once. The genes are TRBV20-1 and TRBJ1-5; D not resolved. The CDR3 has 13 residues. Germline values: CDR1 DFQATT, CDR2 SNEGSKA (reference sequence). Trimming pared 6 bases from V and 4 bases from J, leaving 13 bases between. CDR3 loop: CSAVESGNQPQHF. The CDR3 nucleotides read TGCAGTGCCGTGGAATCGGGGAATCAGCCCCAGCATTTT.

V gene TRBV15 combines with J gene TRBJ2-4; possible D gene TRBD2, 5 bases. The CDR3 length is 18 residues. Germline V gene lookup returns CDR1 LNHNV and CDR2 YYDKDF (reference sequence). The V and J ends lost 1 base and 2 bases respectively, with 18 bases between them. CDR3: CATSRGGREHRTKNIQYF. CDR3 bases: TGTGCCACCAGCAGAGGCGGACGGGAACACCGGACCAAAAACATTCAGTACTTC.

The genes are TRBV7-6 and TRBJ2-5; D is unclear. Deletions cut 4 bases from V and 5 bases from J, with 11 bases between. Germline values: CDR1 SGHVS, CDR2 FNYEAQ. This CDR3 contains 13 residues. For the CDR3, the DNA is TGTGCCAGCAGCTCTCACTATGGGGAGACCCAGTACTTC. Its protein is CASSSHYGETQYF.

This clonotype was counted between two and nine times. This chain links TRBV7-9 with TRBJ1-1; TRBD1 matches 8 bases. CDR3 length: 16 residues. Unmatched junction bases numbered 12, after V lost 4 bases and J lost 5 bases. Germline V gene sequence: CDR1 SEHNR, CDR2 FQNEAQ (reference sequence). The CDR3 DNA is TGTGCCAGCAGCTCCAAATACGGACAGGGAAAGACTGAAGCTTTCTTT. Amino acid sequence: CASSSKYGQGKTEAFF.

In regard to this clonotype: A read error is possible here, since a much larger clone lies one base away. V usage is TRBV7-2 and J usage is TRBJ2-3; 11 nucleotides align to TRBD2. The CDR3 is 16 residues long. Germline loops: CDR1 SGHTA, CDR2 FQGNSA. Here the CDR3 reads CARSLLAGGPTDTQYF. The CDR3 DNA is TGTGCCAGGAGCTTGCTAGCGGGGGGCCCTACAGATACGCAGTATTTT. Combining the CDR3 with reference TRBV7-2 and TRBJ2-3 gives the whole variable domain GAGVSQSPSNKVTEKGKDVELRCDPISGHTALYWYRQSLGQGLEFLIYFQGNSAPDKSGLPSDRFSAERTGGSVSTLTIQRTQQEDSAVYLCARSLLAGGPTDTQYFGPGTRLTVL.

The V and J genes are TRBV20-1 and TRBJ2-7; 10 bases map to TRBD1. The V gene end was trimmed by 6 bases and the J gene end by 7 bases; junction bases not matched to a gene: 18. The CDR3 has 16 amino acids. Germline V lookup: CDR1 DFQATT, CDR2 SNEGSKA (reference sequence). The CDR3: CSAIPGTGAPSEEQYF. CDR3 bases: TGCAGTGCAATTCCCGGGACAGGGGCGCCTAGTGAGGAGCAGTACTTC.

The V and J genes are TRBV20-1 and TRBJ2-7; 9 bases map to TRBD1. J lost 3 bases, V lost 2 bases, and 5 bases had no gene match. Germline loops: CDR1 DFQATT, CDR2 SNEGSKA (reference sequence). The CDR3 spans 14 residues. The CDR3 protein is CSARKGQGYYEQYF. CDR3 sequence (DNA): TGCAGTGCTAGAAAGGGACAGGGCTACTACGAGCAGTACTTC.

J is TRBJ2-3 and V is TRBV20-1; D gene uncertain. The germline V and J ends were trimmed by 4 bases and 1 base, with 9 bases remaining between them. The CDR3 extends over 13 amino acids. Germline V CDR1 and CDR2: DFQATT, SNEGSKA (reference sequence). CDR3 residues: CSATPQGTDTQYF. DNA of the CDR3: TGCAGTGCTACCCCGCAGGGCACAGATACGCAGTATTTT.

This chain joins TRBV9 and TRBJ2-1; TRBD2 might be the D (5 bases). V gave up 0 bases and J gave up 8 bases, with 12 bases separating them. Germline CDR1 SGDLS, CDR2 YYNGEE. The CDR3 is 14 residues long. The CDR3 region has the DNA TGTGCCAGCAGCGTAGGGGTGGGAGTGGATGAGCAGTTCTTC. Protein sequence: CASSVGVGVDEQFF. The variable domain in full, with the rest retrieved from reference TRBV9 and TRBJ2-1, is DSGVTQTPKHLITATGQRVTLRCSPRSGDLSVYWYQQSLDQGLQFLIQYYNGEERAKGNILERFSAQQFPDLHSELNLSSLELGDSALYFCASSVGVGVDEQFFGPGTRLTVL.

This clonotype was observed a few times. This chain connects TRBV7-2 to TRBJ2-5, with 14 nucleotides matching TRBD2. The V gene's germline CDR1 is SGHTA and CDR2 FQGNSA. J was trimmed by 2 bases and V by 6 bases; bases with no gene match: 8. The CDR3 covers 17 residues. CDR3 in DNA: TGTGCCAGCAGAACGGAGGGGACTAGCGGGAGACAAGAGACCCAGTACTTC. This gives the protein CASRTEGTSGRQETQYF.

The chain recombines TRBV6-5 with TRBJ2-4, with D perhaps TRBD1 (6 bases). The CDR3 length is 18 residues. CDR1 and CDR2 from the germline V gene are MNHEY and SVGAGI. With 6 bases removed from V and 4 bases from J, the gap between germline ends came to 25 bases. This CDR3 is CASRGGRVKRNEKNIQYF. Here the CDR3 DNA reads TGTGCCAGCAGAGGGGGTCGGGTGAAGCGAAACGAAAAAAACATTCAGTACTTC.

The chain uses TRBV5-1 and TRBJ2-7; D not resolved. Trimming took 2 bases from V and 6 from J, leaving 6 bases between them. Germline V lookup: CDR1 SGHRS, CDR2 YFSETQ. This CDR3 is 11 amino acids long. The CDR3 DNA is TGCGCCAGCAGCTTCGACCGCGAGCAGTACTTC. Translating it yields CASSFDREQYF.

V gene TRBV19 combines with J gene TRBJ1-5; D might be TRBD1 (5 bases). V shed 7 bases and J shed 4 bases, with 17 bases lying between them. The length of the CDR3 is 15 residues. CDR1 is LNHDA, CDR2 SQIVND, per germline (reference sequence). The CDR3 bases are TGTGCCAGTACCGGGGCACCTTTTGGAAATCAGCCCCAGCATTTT. It encodes CASTGAPFGNQPQHF. Supplemented by reference TRBV19 and TRBJ1-5, the full variable domain reads DGGITQSPKYLFRKEGQNVTLSCEQNLNHDAMYWYRQDPGQGLRLIYYSQIVNDFQKGDIAEGYSVSREKKESFPLTVTSAQKNPTAFYLCASTGAPFGNQPQHFGDGTRLSIL.

The V call is TRBV10-3, the J call TRBJ2-3; 9 bases are a match to TRBD2. The V gene's germline CDR1 is ENHRY and CDR2 SYGVKD. V gave up 4 bases and J gave up 6 bases; unmatched junction bases: 5. The CDR3 runs to 14 residues. CDR3 in DNA: TGTGCCATCAGTGGGACTAGCGTTACCGATACGCAGTATTTT. Its translation: CAISGTSVTDTQYF.

The chain employs TRBV7-6 and TRBJ2-3; TRBD2 matches 13 bases. The CDR3 has 16 residues. The J segment lost 3 bases and the V segment lost 6 bases, leaving 6 bases of the junction unmatched. The germline V gene encodes CDR1 SGHVS and CDR2 FNYEAQ. Here the CDR3 reads CASSHRLAGGTDTQYF. CDR3 nucleotides: TGTGCCAGCAGTCACAGACTAGCGGGAGGTACAGATACGCAGTATTTT. The whole variable domain, remainder taken from reference TRBV7-6 and TRBJ2-3, is GAGVSQSPRYKVTKRGQDVALRCDPISGHVSLYWYRQALGQGPEFLTYFNYEAQQDKSGLPNDRFSAERPEGSISTLTIQRTEQRDSAMYRCASSHRLAGGTDTQYFGPGTRLTVL.